This entry is about one T cell receptor (beta chain). Its antigen remains unidentified. Base quality data are lacking; no much larger clone is found one base away. The germline V gene encodes CDR1 LGHDT and CDR2 YNNKEL (reference sequence). Relative to germline, V is missing 1 base and J is missing 7 bases, with 9 bases of the junction outside any gene match. The CDR3 holds 15 amino acids from the cysteine to the phenylalanine. CDR3 DNA is the only sequence kept; it has 45 bases, read in frame from the first base. The library was prepared using RT-PCR. Sequencing relied on an Illumina HiSeq 2500. Through fastp at Q25 and MiXCR, TCRdb rebuilt clones from the public reads, retaining in-frame beta chains. Here each entry gathers all rows of one CDR3 protein and keeps the most common genes and DNA. The sample records some 500,000 distinct CDR3 sequences, about 25% of which are singletons. Approximately 1.9% of the sample is held by the ten biggest clonotypes.

These data belong to a study of response to subunit inactivated influenza vaccine (dated by TCRdb to 2017 to 2018). Regarding the complete study: The study used deep quantitative T cell receptor repertoire profiling to track responses to a trivalent subunit inactivated influenza vaccine.

Study-wide conclusions, independent of this receptor: The authors proposed that each seasonal influenza vaccination may bring in only a limited number of new T cells.

This TCR was sampled from a man over 45 who received an inactivated influenza vaccine. Donor details come from another sample of the same person, matched by shared clones. This specimen was CD4+ T cells sorted from PBMCs, taken 4 to 6 days after vaccination. The V and J genes are TRBV3-1 and TRBJ2-7; the junction holds 8 bases that match TRBD2. The sequence in DNA is TGTGCCAGCAGCCAAGCGGGGAGCGGGAGTGGTGAGCAGTACTTC. Its translation reads: CASSQAGSGSGEQYF.